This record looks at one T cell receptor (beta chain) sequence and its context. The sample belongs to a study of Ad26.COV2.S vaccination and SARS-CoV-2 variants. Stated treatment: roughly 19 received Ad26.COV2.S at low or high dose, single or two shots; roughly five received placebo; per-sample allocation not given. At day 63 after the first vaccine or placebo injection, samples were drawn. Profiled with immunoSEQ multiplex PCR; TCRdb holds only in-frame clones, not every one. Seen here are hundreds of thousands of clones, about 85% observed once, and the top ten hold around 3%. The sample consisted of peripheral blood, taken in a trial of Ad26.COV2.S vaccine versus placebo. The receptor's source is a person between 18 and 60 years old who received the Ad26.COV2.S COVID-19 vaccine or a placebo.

The CDR3 protein is CASSLSLTSVPYEQYF. CDR3 sequence (DNA): TGTGCCAGCAGCTTATCCCTCACTAGCGTGCCCTACGAGCAGTACTTC. The chain uses TRBV7-2 and TRBJ2-7, with TRBD2 matching over 7 bases. Germline V gives CDR1 SGHTA, CDR2 FQGNSA. The CDR3 totals 16 residues. V lost 2 bases, J lost 2 bases, and 9 bases stayed unmatched.